Presented here are 3 T cell receptor beta chains from one specimen sequenced in a study of blood T cells in healthy people across ages. Then a second PCR, running roughly 7 to 11 cycles, was carried out with a sample-barcoded 5' primer and a J-beta primer mix. MiXCR was run by TCRdb on the 5' RACE reads, yielding one entry per CDR3 protein. Of some 700,000 distinct CDR3 sequences listed, 22% were seen once; the top ten hold roughly 22%. Sequencing input: blood. Receptors originate from a man in his 70s in good health.

The chain combines TRBV7-2 with TRBJ2-1, with 10 bases identical to TRBD2. The V gene end was trimmed by 5 bases and the J gene end by 3 bases; junction bases not matched to a gene: 4. Germline loops: CDR1 SGHTA, CDR2 FQGNSA. This CDR3 has 15 residues. The CDR3 loop is CASSASGGVYNEQFF. CDR3 bases: TGTGCCAGCAGCGCGAGCGGGGGGGTCTACAATGAGCAGTTCTTC.

The V gene is TRBV19, the J gene TRBJ2-3; D is perhaps TRBD2 (5 bases). Looked up from germline, CDR1 is LNHDA and CDR2 is SQIVND (reference sequence). The CDR3 runs 17 residues. V was pared by 2 bases and J by 8 bases, with 23 bases between. The CDR3 reads CASSINIASRKGGTQYF. In DNA form, the CDR3 reads TGTGCCAGTAGTATAAATATTGCTAGCAGAAAGGGCGGTACGCAGTATTTT.

This clonotype was observed a handful of times. This chain links TRBV20-1 with TRBJ1-2; D is undetermined. The CDR3 runs 15 residues. Germline V gene lookup returns CDR1 DFQATT and CDR2 SNEGSKA (reference sequence). V was cut by 5 bases and J by 3 bases, with 19 bases left in between. As DNA, the CDR3 is TGCAGTGCTGCCCCCGGACTTCCCCTTGACTATGGCTACACCTTC. Translation gives CSAAPGLPLDYGYTF.